These T cell receptor beta chains were read from a single sample in a study of blood T cell repertoires in COVID-19. Repertoires were generated with immunoSEQ multiplex PCR, while TCRdb's copy carries only in-frame clones and drops some. The sample consists of fewer than 85,000 clones, roughly 80% of them appearing once. Material: peripheral blood. These receptors were collected from an elderly woman with active or convalescent COVID-19. CDR3s include the opening cysteine and the closing phenylalanine or tryptophan. Fields, in order: V gene, D gene, J gene, clone size, CDR3 protein, CDR3 DNA. A D gene is named only where the DNA matches it firmly. Size values are once, few and many counts, or a class for expanded clones, and some rows have none.

v_gene: TRBV5-1
d_gene: .
j_gene: TRBJ1-2
abundance: few
CDR3aa: CASSSLQENYGYTF
CDR3nt: TGCGCCAGCAGCAGTTTACAGGAAAACTATGGCTACACCTTC

v_gene: TRBV11-2
d_gene: TRBD1
j_gene: TRBJ2-7
abundance: .
CDR3aa: CASSSGTGNGLYEQYF
CDR3nt: TGTGCCAGCAGCTCAGGGACAGGGAATGGGCTCTACGAGCAGTACTTC

v_gene: TRBV19
d_gene: TRBD1
j_gene: TRBJ2-3
abundance: .
CDR3aa: CASSISGTGGSRTDTQYF
CDR3nt: TGTGCCAGTAGTATCTCCGGGACAGGAGGTTCCCGCACAGATACGCAGTATTTT

v_gene: TRBV5-5
d_gene: .
j_gene: TRBJ1-2
abundance: .
CDR3aa: CASSLAQGGYTF
CDR3nt: TGTGCCAGCAGCTTGGCCCAGGGTGGCTACACCTTC

v_gene: TRBV5-1
d_gene: .
j_gene: TRBJ2-3
abundance: .
CDR3aa: CASSIQGGYTDTQYF
CDR3nt: TGCGCCAGCAGTATCCAGGGAGGTTACACAGATACGCAGTATTTT

v_gene: TRBV18
d_gene: .
j_gene: TRBJ2-2
abundance: .
CDR3aa: CASSTRGPEFTGELFF
CDR3nt: TGTGCCAGCTCAACCCGGGGTCCCGAATTCACCGGGGAGCTGTTTTTT

v_gene: TRBV5-4
d_gene: .
j_gene: TRBJ1-3
abundance: .
CDR3aa: CASSLDLQAQSGNTIYF
CDR3nt: TGTGCCAGCAGCTTGGATCTGCAGGCCCAAAGCGGAAACACCATATATTTT

v_gene: TRBV28
d_gene: TRBD2
j_gene: TRBJ2-5
abundance: .
CDR3aa: CASSRGLAGSETQYF
CDR3nt: TGTGCCAGCAGCCGGGGACTAGCGGGATCGGAGACCCAGTACTTC

v_gene: TRBV6-5
d_gene: .
j_gene: TRBJ2-2
abundance: few
CDR3aa: CASSYGVAQNTGELFF
CDR3nt: TGTGCCAGCAGTTACGGGGTAGCGCAGAACACCGGGGAGCTGTTTTTT

v_gene: TRBV7-3
d_gene: TRBD1
j_gene: TRBJ1-2
abundance: .
CDR3aa: CASSSGQGVFSSYTF
CDR3nt: TGTGCCAGCAGCTCAGGACAGGGGGTCTTTAGTTCCTACACCTTC

v_gene: TRBV6-1
d_gene: .
j_gene: TRBJ1-5
abundance: once
CDR3aa: CASSEQGSLGQPQHF
CDR3nt: TGTGCCAGCAGTGAACAGGGGTCCTTGGGGCAGCCCCAGCATTTT

v_gene: TRBV27
d_gene: .
j_gene: TRBJ2-6
abundance: .
CDR3aa: CASSFTANVLTF
CDR3nt: TGTGCCAGCAGTTTTACAGCCAACGTCCTGACTTTC

v_gene: TRBV2
d_gene: TRBD1
j_gene: TRBJ2-7
abundance: .
CDR3aa: CASSETGMTYEQYF
CDR3nt: TGTGCCAGCAGTGAGACAGGGATGACCTACGAGCAGTACTTC

v_gene: TRBV19
d_gene: .
j_gene: TRBJ1-5
abundance: .
CDR3aa: CASTDRLNPNQPQHF
CDR3nt: TGTGCCAGTACCGACAGGCTTAACCCGAATCAGCCCCAGCATTTT

v_gene: TRBV5-1
d_gene: TRBD2
j_gene: TRBJ2-7
abundance: .
CDR3aa: CASSLALAGGYEQYF
CDR3nt: TGCGCCAGCAGCTTGGCCCTAGCGGGAGGTTACGAGCAGTACTTC

v_gene: TRBV23-1
d_gene: TRBD1
j_gene: TRBJ1-5
abundance: .
CDR3aa: CASSQPGQGPVNQPQHF
CDR3nt: TGCGCCAGCAGTCAACCCGGACAGGGACCGGTCAATCAGCCCCAGCATTTT

v_gene: TRBV27
d_gene: .
j_gene: TRBJ1-6
abundance: .
CDR3aa: CASSLNWGRGNSPLHF
CDR3nt: TGTGCCAGCAGTTTAAATTGGGGCAGGGGTAATTCACCCCTCCACTTT

v_gene: TRBV7-9
d_gene: TRBD2
j_gene: TRBJ2-2
abundance: .
CDR3aa: CASSFASGRPGELFF
CDR3nt: TGTGCCAGCAGCTTTGCCAGCGGGAGACCCGGGGAGCTGTTTTTT

v_gene: TRBV10-3
d_gene: .
j_gene: TRBJ1-6
abundance: .
CDR3aa: CAIKAGVDSPLHF
CDR3nt: TGTGCCATCAAAGCAGGGGTGGATTCACCCCTCCACTTT

v_gene: TRBV18
d_gene: TRBD2
j_gene: TRBJ2-3
abundance: .
CDR3aa: CASSTGAGSSTDTQYF
CDR3nt: TGTGCCAGCTCAACGGGAGCGGGGAGTAGCACAGATACGCAGTATTTT

v_gene: TRBV9
d_gene: .
j_gene: TRBJ2-5
abundance: .
CDR3aa: CASSSGVDSSPYF
CDR3nt: TGTGCCAGCAGCTCGGGGGTAGATTCTTCCCCGTACTTC

v_gene: TRBV3-1/TRBV3-2
d_gene: TRBD1
j_gene: TRBJ1-1
abundance: .
CDR3aa: CASSRKQGATEAFF
CDR3nt: TGTGCCAGCAGCCGTAAACAGGGGGCTACTGAAGCTTTCTTT

v_gene: TRBV28
d_gene: .
j_gene: TRBJ1-5
abundance: .
CDR3aa: CASRGTSVTRNQPQHF
CDR3nt: TGTGCCAGCAGGGGGACTTCAGTGACCCGCAATCAGCCCCAGCATTTT

v_gene: TRBV19
d_gene: TRBD1
j_gene: TRBJ2-3
abundance: .
CDR3aa: CASRVGTGPADTQYF
CDR3nt: TGTGCCAGTAGAGTTGGGACAGGGCCAGCAGATACGCAGTATTTT

v_gene: TRBV6-5
d_gene: .
j_gene: TRBJ1-1
abundance: .
CDR3aa: CATGGQLNTEAFF
CDR3nt: TGTGCCACCGGAGGGCAGCTCAACACTGAAGCTTTCTTT

v_gene: TRBV19
d_gene: .
j_gene: TRBJ2-7
abundance: once
CDR3aa: CASSPPVNYEQYF
CDR3nt: TGTGCCAGTAGTCCCCCGGTCAACTACGAGCAGTACTTC

v_gene: TRBV6-2/TRBV6-3
d_gene: TRBD1
j_gene: TRBJ1-1
abundance: .
CDR3aa: CASSYPLGTGLPDTEAFF
CDR3nt: TGTGCCAGCAGTTACCCCCTCGGGACAGGGTTGCCGGACACTGAAGCTTTCTTT

v_gene: TRBV5-4
d_gene: TRBD2
j_gene: TRBJ2-5
abundance: .
CDR3aa: CASSLGLAKETQYF
CDR3nt: TGTGCCAGCAGCTTGGGACTAGCTAAGGAGACCCAGTACTTC

v_gene: TRBV7-8
d_gene: TRBD2
j_gene: TRBJ2-3
abundance: .
CDR3aa: CASSLEGLAGDARTDTQYF
CDR3nt: TGTGCCAGCAGCTTAGAGGGACTAGCGGGAGACGCCAGGACAGATACGCAGTATTTT

v_gene: TRBV6-5
d_gene: .
j_gene: TRBJ1-5
abundance: .
CDR3aa: CASIRFGSQPQHF
CDR3nt: TGTGCCAGCATTCGATTTGGGAGTCAGCCCCAGCATTTT

v_gene: TRBV6-2/TRBV6-3
d_gene: TRBD2
j_gene: TRBJ2-7
abundance: .
CDR3aa: CASSYSGLAGYEQYF
CDR3nt: TGTGCCAGCAGTTACTCGGGTCTAGCGGGCTACGAGCAGTACTTC

v_gene: TRBV4-1
d_gene: .
j_gene: TRBJ1-5
abundance: .
CDR3aa: CASSQVTVSQPQHF
CDR3nt: TGCGCCAGCAGCCAAGTGACAGTCTCTCAGCCCCAGCATTTT

v_gene: TRBV27
d_gene: TRBD1
j_gene: TRBJ1-2
abundance: .
CDR3aa: CASSSSDRRGYGYTF
CDR3nt: TGTGCCAGCAGTTCCTCGGACAGGCGGGGATATGGCTACACCTTC

v_gene: TRBV6-5
d_gene: .
j_gene: TRBJ1-2
abundance: .
CDR3aa: CASSYLTGRAGGYTF
CDR3nt: TGTGCCAGCAGTTACCTGACAGGACGCGCCGGAGGCTACACCTTC

v_gene: TRBV10-2
d_gene: .
j_gene: TRBJ2-7
abundance: few
CDR3aa: CASSEFFVGLYQRGYEQYF
CDR3nt: TGCGCCAGCAGTGAGTTTTTTGTTGGACTGTACCAAAGGGGGTACGAGCAGTACTTC

v_gene: TRBV13
d_gene: TRBD2
j_gene: TRBJ2-2
abundance: .
CDR3aa: CASSPDRGLAGGPTGELFF
CDR3nt: TGTGCCAGCAGCCCTGACAGGGGACTAGCGGGGGGGCCGACCGGGGAGCTGTTTTTT

v_gene: TRBV19
d_gene: TRBD1
j_gene: TRBJ1-2
abundance: .
CDR3aa: CASSLGQGYGYTF
CDR3nt: TGTGCCAGTAGTCTAGGACAGGGGTATGGCTACACCTTC

v_gene: TRBV13
d_gene: .
j_gene: TRBJ1-1
abundance: few
CDR3aa: CASSFQGRTEAFF
CDR3nt: TGTGCCAGCAGCTTTCAGGGGCGAACTGAAGCTTTCTTT

v_gene: TRBV15
d_gene: TRBD1
j_gene: TRBJ2-7
abundance: .
CDR3aa: CATSRGQQGRDEQYF
CDR3nt: TGTGCCACCAGCAGAGGTCAACAGGGGAGAGACGAGCAGTACTTC

v_gene: TRBV7-6
d_gene: .
j_gene: TRBJ1-4
abundance: once
CDR3aa: CASGLRAGVEGEKLFF
CDR3nt: TGTGCCAGCGGCTTAAGAGCGGGGGTGGAGGGTGAAAAACTGTTTTTT

v_gene: TRBV18
d_gene: .
j_gene: TRBJ2-3
abundance: .
CDR3aa: CASSPLPSTSSVPDTQYF
CDR3nt: TGTGCCAGCTCACCACTTCCCTCGACTAGTTCGGTTCCAGATACGCAGTATTTT

v_gene: TRBV11-2
d_gene: TRBD2
j_gene: TRBJ2-7
abundance: once
CDR3aa: CASRRDYATYEQYF
CDR3nt: TGTGCCAGCAGACGGGACTACGCCACCTACGAGCAGTACTTC